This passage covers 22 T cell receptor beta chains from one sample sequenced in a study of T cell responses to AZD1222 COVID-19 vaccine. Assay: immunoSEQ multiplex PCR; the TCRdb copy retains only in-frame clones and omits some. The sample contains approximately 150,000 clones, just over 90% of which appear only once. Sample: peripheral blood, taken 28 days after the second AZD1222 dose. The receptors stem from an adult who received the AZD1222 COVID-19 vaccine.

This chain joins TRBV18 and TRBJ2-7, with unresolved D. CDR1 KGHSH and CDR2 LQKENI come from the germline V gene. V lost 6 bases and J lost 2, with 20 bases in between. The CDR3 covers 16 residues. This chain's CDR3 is CASSPVTVKQPYEQYF. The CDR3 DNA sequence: TGTGCCAGCTCGCCAGTTACAGTGAAGCAACCCTACGAGCAGTACTTC.

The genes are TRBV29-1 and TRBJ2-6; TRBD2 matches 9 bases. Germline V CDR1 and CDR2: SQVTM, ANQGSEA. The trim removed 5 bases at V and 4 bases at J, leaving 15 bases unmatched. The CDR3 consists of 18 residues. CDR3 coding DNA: TGCAGCGTTCGTCTACTCGCGGGGGGGCCACTGGGGGCCAACGTCCTGACTTTC. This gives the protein CSVRLLAGGPLGANVLTF.

For the CDR3, the DNA is TGTGCCAGCAGCTTAGCGGCAGGGGGTAACATTCAGTACTTC. Translating gives CASSLAAGGNIQYF. The V call is TRBV11-2, the J call TRBJ2-4; 7 nucleotides line up with TRBD1. The germline V gene has CDR1 SGHAT and CDR2 FQNNGV. CDR3 size: 14 residues. V shed 1 base and J 7 bases; nucleotides not matched to a gene: 4.

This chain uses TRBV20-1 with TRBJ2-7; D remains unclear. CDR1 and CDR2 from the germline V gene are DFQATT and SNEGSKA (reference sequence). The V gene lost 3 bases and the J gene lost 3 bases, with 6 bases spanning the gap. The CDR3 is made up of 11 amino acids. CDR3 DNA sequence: TGCAGTGCTAGGCTTGGCTACGAGCAGTACTTC. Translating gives CSARLGYEQYF.

CDR3 nucleotide sequence: TGTGCCAGCAGCTCCGGACAGGTCTATGGCTACACCTTC. Translation gives CASSSGQVYGYTF. This chain links TRBV11-2 with TRBJ1-2; TRBD1 agrees at 7 bases. This CDR3 has 13 amino acids. The germline gives CDR1 SGHAT, CDR2 FQNNGV. V shed 4 bases, J shed 4 bases, and the junction held 3 bases outside the gene matches.

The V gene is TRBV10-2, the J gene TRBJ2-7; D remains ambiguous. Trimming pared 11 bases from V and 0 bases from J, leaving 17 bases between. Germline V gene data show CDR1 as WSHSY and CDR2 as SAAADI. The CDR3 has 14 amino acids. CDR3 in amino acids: CAGGPYLSSYEQYF. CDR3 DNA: TGCGCCGGTGGGCCCTATCTCTCCTCCTACGAGCAGTACTTC.

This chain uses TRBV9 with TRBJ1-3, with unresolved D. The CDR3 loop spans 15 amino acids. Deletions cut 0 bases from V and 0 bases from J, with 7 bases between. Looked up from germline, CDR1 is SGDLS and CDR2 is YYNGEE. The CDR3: CASSVDGNSGNTIYF. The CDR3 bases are TGTGCCAGCAGCGTAGACGGAAACTCTGGAAACACCATATATTTT.

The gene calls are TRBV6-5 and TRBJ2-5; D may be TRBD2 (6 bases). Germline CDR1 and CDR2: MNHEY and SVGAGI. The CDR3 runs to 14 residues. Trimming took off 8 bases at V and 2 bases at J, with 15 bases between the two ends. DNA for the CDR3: TGTGCCAGCCGTAGCGGATACCTTCAAGAGACCCAGTACTTC. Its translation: CASRSGYLQETQYF.

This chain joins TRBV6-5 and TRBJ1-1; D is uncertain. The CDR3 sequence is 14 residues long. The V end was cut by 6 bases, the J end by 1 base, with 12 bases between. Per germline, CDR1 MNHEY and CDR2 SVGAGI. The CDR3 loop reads CASSPLIGNTEAFF. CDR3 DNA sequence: TGTGCCAGCAGCCCCCTCATTGGGAACACTGAAGCTTTCTTT.

The CDR3 protein is CASSIVGDTEAFF. The CDR3 DNA reads TGTGCCAGTAGTATAGTCGGGGACACTGAAGCTTTCTTT. The chain has TRBV19 and TRBJ1-1, with D hard to call. The germline V gene encodes CDR1 LNHDA and CDR2 SQIVND (reference sequence). The CDR3 is 13 amino acids. The V end lost 1 base, the J end lost 3 bases, and 6 bases lay between the germline ends.

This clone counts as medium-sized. CDR3 loop: CASSEGTGGYNEQFF. The CDR3 DNA is TGTGCCAGCAGTGAAGGGACAGGGGGCTACAATGAGCAGTTCTTC. V gene TRBV6-1 combines with J gene TRBJ2-1, with TRBD1 matching 10 bases. J gave up 3 bases and V 1 base, and 0 bases lay outside the gene matches. The CDR3 is 15 residues long. The germline V gene has CDR1 MNHNS and CDR2 SASEGT.

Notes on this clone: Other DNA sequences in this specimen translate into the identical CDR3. This chain's CDR3 is CASSEQGTSTDTQYF. DNA for the CDR3: TGTGCCAGCAGTGAACAGGGCACAAGCACAGATACGCAGTATTTT. The rearrangement links TRBV2 to TRBJ2-3; possibly TRBD1 for D (5 bases). Germline V gene sequence: CDR1 SNHLY, CDR2 FYNNEI. V lost 2 bases to trimming and J lost 0 bases, with 9 bases between them. CDR3 length: 15 residues.

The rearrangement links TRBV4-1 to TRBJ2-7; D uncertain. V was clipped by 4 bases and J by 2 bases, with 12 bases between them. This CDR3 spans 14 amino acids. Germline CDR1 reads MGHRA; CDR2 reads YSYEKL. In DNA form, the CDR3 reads TGCGCCAGCAGCCCTCACAGAACAGCCTACGAGCAGTACTTC. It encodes CASSPHRTAYEQYF.

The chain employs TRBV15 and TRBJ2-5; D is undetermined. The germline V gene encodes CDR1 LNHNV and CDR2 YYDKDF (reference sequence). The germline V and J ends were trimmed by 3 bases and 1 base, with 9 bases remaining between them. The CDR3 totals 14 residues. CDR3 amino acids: CATSSRWSQETQYF. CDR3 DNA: TGTGCCACCAGCAGTAGGTGGTCCCAAGAGACCCAGTACTTC.

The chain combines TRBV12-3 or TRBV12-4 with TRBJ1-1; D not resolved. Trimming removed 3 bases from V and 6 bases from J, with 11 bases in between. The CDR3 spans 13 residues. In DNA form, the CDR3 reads TGTGCCAGCAGTTTGCAGGAGAGAGCTGAAGCTTTCTTT. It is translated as CASSLQERAEAFF.

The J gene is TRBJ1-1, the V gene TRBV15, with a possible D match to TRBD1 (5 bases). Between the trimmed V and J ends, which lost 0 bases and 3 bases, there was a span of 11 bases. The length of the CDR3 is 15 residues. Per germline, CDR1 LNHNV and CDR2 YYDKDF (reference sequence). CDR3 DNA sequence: TGTGCCACCAGCAGAGAACCGGGGCCCTACACTGAAGCTTTCTTT. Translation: CATSREPGPYTEAFF.

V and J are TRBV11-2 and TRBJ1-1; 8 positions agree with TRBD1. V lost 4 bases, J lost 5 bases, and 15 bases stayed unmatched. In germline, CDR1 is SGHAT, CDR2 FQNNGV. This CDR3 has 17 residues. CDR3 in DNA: TGTGCCAGCAGCTCCGGTGGGCAGGGGGCATATCGAACTGAAGCTTTCTTT. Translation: CASSSGGQGAYRTEAFF.

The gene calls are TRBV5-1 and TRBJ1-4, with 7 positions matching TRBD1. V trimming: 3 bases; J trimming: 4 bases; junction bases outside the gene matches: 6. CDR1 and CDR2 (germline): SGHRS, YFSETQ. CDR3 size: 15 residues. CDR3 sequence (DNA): TGCGCCAGCAGCTACGACCGGGACAGTAATGAAAAACTGTTTTTT. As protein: CASSYDRDSNEKLFF.

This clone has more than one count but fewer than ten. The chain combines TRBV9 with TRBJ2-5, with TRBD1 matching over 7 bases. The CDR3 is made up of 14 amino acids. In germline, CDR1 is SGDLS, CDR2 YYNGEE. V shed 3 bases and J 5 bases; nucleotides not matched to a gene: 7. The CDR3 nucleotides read TGTGCCAGCAGCGATGGGACAGAGGGGGAGACCCAGTACTTC. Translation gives CASSDGTEGETQYF.

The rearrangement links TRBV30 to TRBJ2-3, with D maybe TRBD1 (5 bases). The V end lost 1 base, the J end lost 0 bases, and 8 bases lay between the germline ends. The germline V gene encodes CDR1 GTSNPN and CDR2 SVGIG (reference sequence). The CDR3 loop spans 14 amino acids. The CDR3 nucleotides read TGTGCCTGGAGTGCTAGGGGTAGCACAGATACGCAGTATTTT. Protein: CAWSARGSTDTQYF. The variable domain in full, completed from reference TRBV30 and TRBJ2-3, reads SQTIHQWPATLVQPVGSPLSLECTVEGTSNPNLYWYRQAAGRGLQLLFYSVGIGQISSEVPQNLSASRPQDRQFILSSKKLLLSDSGFYLCAWSARGSTDTQYFGPGTRLTVL.

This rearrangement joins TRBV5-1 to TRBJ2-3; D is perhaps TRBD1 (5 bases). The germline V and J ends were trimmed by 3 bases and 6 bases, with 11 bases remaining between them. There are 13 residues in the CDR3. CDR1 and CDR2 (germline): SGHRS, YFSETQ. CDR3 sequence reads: CASSWGTADTQYF. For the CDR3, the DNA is TGCGCCAGCAGCTGGGGCACAGCGGATACGCAGTATTTT. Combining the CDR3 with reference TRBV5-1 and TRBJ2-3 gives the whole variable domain KAGVTQTPRYLIKTRGQQVTLSCSPISGHRSVSWYQQTPGQGLQFLFEYFSETQRNKGNFPGRFSGRQFSNSRSEMNVSTLELGDSALYLCASSWGTADTQYFGPGTRLTVL.

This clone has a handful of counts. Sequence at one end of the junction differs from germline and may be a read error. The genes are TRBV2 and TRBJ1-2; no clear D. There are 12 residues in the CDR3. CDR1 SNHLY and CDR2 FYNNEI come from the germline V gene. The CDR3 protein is CASREDTYGYTF. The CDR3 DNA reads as TGTGCCAGCAGGGAAGACACCTATGGCTACACCTTC.